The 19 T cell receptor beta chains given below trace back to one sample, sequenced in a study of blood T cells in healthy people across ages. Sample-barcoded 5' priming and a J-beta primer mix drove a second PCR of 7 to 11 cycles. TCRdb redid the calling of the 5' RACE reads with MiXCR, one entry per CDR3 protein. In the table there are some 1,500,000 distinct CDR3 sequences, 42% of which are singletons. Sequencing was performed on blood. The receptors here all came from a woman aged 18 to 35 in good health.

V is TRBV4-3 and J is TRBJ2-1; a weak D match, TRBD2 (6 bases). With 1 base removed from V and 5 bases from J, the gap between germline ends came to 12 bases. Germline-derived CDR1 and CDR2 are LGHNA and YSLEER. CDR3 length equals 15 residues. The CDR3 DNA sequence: TGCGCCAGCAGCCAAGGCACCGGGGGAAACAATGAGCAGTTCTTC. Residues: CASSQGTGGNNEQFF.

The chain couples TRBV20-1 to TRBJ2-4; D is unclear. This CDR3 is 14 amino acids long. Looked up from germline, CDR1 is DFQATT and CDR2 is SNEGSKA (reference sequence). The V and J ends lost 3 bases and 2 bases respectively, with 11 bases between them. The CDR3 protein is CSASGTATKNIQYF. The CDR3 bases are TGCAGTGCTAGTGGCACAGCAACCAAAAACATTCAGTACTTC.

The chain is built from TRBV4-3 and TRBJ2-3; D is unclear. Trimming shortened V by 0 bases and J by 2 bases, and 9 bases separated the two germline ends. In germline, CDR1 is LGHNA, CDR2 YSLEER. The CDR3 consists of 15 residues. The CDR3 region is CASSQDGSFTDTQYF. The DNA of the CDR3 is TGCGCCAGCAGCCAAGATGGCAGTTTCACAGATACGCAGTATTTT.

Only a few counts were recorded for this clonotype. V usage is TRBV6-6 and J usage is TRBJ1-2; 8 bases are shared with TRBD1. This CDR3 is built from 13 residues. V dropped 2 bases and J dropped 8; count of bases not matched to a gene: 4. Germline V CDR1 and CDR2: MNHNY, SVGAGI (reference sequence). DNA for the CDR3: TGTGCCAGCAGTTACGGGACAGGTGGAGGCTACACCTTC. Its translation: CASSYGTGGGYTF.

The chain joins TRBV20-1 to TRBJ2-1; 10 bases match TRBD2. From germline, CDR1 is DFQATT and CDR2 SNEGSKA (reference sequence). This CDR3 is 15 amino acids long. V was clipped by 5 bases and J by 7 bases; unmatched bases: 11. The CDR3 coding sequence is TGCAGTGCTCATAGGCCTAGCGGGGGTTGGAATGAGCAGTTCTTC. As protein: CSAHRPSGGWNEQFF.

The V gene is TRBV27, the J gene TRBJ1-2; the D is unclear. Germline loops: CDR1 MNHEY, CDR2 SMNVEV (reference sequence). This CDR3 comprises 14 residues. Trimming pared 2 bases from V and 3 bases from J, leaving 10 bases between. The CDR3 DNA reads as TGTGCCAGCAGTTTAGTTGCCAGCCACTATGGCTACACCTTC. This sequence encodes CASSLVASHYGYTF.

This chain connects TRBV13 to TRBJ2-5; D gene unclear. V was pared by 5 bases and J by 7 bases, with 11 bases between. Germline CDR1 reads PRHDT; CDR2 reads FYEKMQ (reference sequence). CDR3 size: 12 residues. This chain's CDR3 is CASSGSVGTQYF. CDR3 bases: TGTGCCAGCAGCGGATCGGTTGGGACCCAGTACTTC.

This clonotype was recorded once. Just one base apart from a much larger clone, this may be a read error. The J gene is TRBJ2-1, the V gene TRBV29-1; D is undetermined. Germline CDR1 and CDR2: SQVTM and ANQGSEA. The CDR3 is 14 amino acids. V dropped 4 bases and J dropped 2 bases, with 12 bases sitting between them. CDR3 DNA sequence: TGCAGCGTTGTCCCCCTGACGACCTACAATGAGCAGTTCTTC. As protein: CSVVPLTTYNEQFF.

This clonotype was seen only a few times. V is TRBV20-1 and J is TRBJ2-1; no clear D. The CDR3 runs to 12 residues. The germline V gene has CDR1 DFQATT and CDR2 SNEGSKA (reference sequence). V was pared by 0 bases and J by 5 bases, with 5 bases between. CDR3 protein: CSARDIDNEQFF. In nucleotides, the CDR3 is TGCAGTGCTAGAGATATCGACAATGAGCAGTTCTTC.

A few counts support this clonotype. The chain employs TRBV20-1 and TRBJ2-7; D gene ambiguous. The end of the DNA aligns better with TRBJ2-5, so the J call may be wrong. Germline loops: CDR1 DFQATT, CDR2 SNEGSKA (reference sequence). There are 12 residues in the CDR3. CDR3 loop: CSAPRARETQYF. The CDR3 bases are TGCAGTGCCCCGCGAGCTCGAGAGACCCAGTACTTC.

DNA for the CDR3: TGTGCCAGCGGCCGCGGGACCGAAGAGACCCAGTACTTC. Translation: CASGRGTEETQYF. V usage is TRBV12-3 or TRBV12-4 and J usage is TRBJ2-5; possibly TRBD2 for D (6 bases). The V and J ends lost 8 bases and 3 bases respectively, with 13 bases between them. The length of the CDR3 is 13 residues.

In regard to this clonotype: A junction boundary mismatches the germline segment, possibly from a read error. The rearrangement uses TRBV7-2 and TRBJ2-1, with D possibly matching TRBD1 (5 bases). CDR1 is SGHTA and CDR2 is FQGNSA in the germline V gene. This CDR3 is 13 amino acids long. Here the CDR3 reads CASSAQGYKEQFF. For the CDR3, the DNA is TGTGCCAGCAGCGCTCAGGGTTACAAAGAGCAGTTCTTC.

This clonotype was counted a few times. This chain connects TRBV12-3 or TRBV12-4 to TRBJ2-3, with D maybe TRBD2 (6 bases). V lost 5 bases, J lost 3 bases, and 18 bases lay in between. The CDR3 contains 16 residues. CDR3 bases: TGTGCCAGCAGTGCCCTAGTAGCGGAGGGGACAGATACGCAGTATTTT. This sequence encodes CASSALVAEGTDTQYF.

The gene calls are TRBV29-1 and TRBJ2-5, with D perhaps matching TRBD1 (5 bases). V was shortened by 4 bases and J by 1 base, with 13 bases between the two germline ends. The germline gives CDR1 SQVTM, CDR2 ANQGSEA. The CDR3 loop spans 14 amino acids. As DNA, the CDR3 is TGCAGCGTTGCCCCCCAGGGTCGCCAAGAGACCCAGTACTTC. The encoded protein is CSVAPQGRQETQYF. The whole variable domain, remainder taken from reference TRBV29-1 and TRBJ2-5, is SAVISQKPSRDICQRGTSLTIQCQVDSQVTMMFWYRQQPGQSLTLIATANQGSEATYESGFVIDKFPISRPNLTFSTLTVSNMSPEDSSIYLCSVAPQGRQETQYFGPGTRLLVL.

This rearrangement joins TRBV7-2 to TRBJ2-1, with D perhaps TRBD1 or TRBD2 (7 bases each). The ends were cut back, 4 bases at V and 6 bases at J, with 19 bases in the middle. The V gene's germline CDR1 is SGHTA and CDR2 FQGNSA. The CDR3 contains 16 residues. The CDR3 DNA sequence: TGTGCCAGCAGCTCACAGGGGAGGGGGAGGGTCAATGAGCAGTTCTTC. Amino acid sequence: CASSSQGRGRVNEQFF.

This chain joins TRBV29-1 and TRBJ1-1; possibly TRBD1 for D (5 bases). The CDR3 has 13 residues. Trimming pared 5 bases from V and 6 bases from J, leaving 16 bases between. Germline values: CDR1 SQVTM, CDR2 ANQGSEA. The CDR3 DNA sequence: TGCAGCGTTACGTTGGGGGGGGAGGCTGAAGCTTTCTTT. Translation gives CSVTLGGEAEAFF.

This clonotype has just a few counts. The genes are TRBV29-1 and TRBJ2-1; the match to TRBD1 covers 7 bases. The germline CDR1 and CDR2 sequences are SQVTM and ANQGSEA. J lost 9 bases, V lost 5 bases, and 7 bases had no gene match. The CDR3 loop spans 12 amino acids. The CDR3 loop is CSVNIGGREQFF. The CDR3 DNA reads TGCAGCGTTAATATAGGGGGCCGTGAGCAGTTCTTC.

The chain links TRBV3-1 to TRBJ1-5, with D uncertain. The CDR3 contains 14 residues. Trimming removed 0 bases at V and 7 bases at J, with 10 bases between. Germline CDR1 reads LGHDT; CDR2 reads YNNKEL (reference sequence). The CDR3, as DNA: TGTGCCAGCAGCCAAGACGGTAATGGACAGCCCCAGCATTTT. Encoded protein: CASSQDGNGQPQHF.

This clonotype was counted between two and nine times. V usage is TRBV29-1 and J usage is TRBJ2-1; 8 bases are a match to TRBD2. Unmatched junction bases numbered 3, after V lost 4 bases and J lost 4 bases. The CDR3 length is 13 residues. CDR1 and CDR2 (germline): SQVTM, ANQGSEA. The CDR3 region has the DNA TGCAGCGTTGCTAGCGGGCTGTACAATGAGCAGTTCTTC. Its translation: CSVASGLYNEQFF.